This T cell receptor beta chain was identified in a study of blood T cell repertoires in COVID-19. Repertoires were generated with immunoSEQ multiplex PCR, while TCRdb's copy carries only in-frame clones and drops some. The sample includes about 230,000 clones, over 75% of them seen just once. In Seattle, patients joined the study during active infection and were tracked longitudinally. Trimming at V came to 4 bases and at J to 3 bases, leaving 8 bases not matched to a gene. Germline values: CDR1 LNHNV, CDR2 YYDKDF (reference sequence). This CDR3 is 15 amino acids long. The sequence was collected from a man aged 50 or older with COVID-19, enrolled during active disease. Sequenced input: peripheral blood. The rearrangement joins TRBV15 to TRBJ1-1, with 7 bases matching TRBD1. The CDR3 loop reads CATSKNDRVDTEAFF. For the CDR3, the DNA is TGTGCCACCAGCAAGAACGACAGGGTGGACACTGAAGCTTTCTTT.